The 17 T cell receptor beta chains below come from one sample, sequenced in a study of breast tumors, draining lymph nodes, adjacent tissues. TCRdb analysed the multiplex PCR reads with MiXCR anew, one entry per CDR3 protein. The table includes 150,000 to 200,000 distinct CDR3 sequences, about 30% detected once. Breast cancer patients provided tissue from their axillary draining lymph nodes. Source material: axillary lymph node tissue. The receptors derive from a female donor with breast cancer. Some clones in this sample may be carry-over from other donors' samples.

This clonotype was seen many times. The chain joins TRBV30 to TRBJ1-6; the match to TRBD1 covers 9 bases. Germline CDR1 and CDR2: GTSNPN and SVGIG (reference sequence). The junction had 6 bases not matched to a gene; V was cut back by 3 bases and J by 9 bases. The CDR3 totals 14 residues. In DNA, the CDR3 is TGTGCCTGGAGGAACAGGGGGCACACTTCACCCCTCCACTTT. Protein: CAWRNRGHTSPLHF. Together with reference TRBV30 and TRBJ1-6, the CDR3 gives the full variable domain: SQTIHQWPATLVQPVGSPLSLECTVEGTSNPNLYWYRQAAGRGLQLLFYSVGIGQISSEVPQNLSASRPQDRQFILSSKKLLLSDSGFYLCAWRNRGHTSPLHFGNGTRLTVT.

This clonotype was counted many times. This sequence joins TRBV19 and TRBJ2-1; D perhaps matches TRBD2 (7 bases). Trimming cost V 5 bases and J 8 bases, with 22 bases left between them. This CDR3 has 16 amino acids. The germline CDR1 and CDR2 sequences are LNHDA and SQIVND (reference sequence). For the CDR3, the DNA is TGTGCCAGTAGTCCCGCCCGGGGGGCCTATGGCGATGAGCAGTTCTTC. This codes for CASSPARGAYGDEQFF. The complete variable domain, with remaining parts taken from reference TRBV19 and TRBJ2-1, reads DGGITQSPKYLFRKEGQNVTLSCEQNLNHDAMYWYRQDPGQGLRLIYYSQIVNDFQKGDIAEGYSVSREKKESFPLTVTSAQKNPTAFYLCASSPARGAYGDEQFFGPGTRLTVL.

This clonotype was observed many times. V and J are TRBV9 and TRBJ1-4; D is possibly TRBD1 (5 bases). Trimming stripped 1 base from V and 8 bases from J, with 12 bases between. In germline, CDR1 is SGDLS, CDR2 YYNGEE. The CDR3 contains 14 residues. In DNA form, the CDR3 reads TGTGCCAGCAGCGTAAGAGGGGTTGACGAAAAACTGTTTTTT. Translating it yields CASSVRGVDEKLFF.

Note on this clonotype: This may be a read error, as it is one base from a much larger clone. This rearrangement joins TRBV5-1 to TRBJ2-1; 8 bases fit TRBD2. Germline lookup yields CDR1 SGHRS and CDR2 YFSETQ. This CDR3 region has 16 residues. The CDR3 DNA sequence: TGCGCCAGCAGCTTAAACAAGCGGGGGATATACAATGAGCGGTTCTTC. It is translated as CASSLNKRGIYNERFF.

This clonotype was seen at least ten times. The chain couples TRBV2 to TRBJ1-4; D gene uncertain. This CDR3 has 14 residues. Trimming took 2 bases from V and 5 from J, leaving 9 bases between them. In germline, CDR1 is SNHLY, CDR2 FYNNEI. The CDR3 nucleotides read TGTGCCAGCAGTGAATACAGTAGCAATGAAAAACTGTTTTTT. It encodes CASSEYSSNEKLFF.

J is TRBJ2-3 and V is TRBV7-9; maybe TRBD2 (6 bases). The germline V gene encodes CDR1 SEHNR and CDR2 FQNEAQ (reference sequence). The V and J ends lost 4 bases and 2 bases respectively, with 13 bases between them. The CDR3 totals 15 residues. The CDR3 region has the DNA TGTGCCAGCAGCTCCTCCGGGAGATCCACAGATACGCAGTATTTT. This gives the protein CASSSSGRSTDTQYF. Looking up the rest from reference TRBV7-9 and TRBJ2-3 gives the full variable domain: DTGVSQNPRHKITKRGQNVTFRCDPISEHNRLYWYRQTLGQGPEFLTYFQNEAQLEKSRLLSDRFSAERPKGSFSTLEIQRTEQGDSAMYLCASSSSGRSTDTQYFGPGTRLTVL.

CDR3 amino acids: CAIAPGSPGTDTQYF. Written as DNA, the CDR3 is TGTGCCATCGCTCCTGGAAGTCCGGGCACAGATACGCAGTATTTT. The chain employs TRBV10-3 and TRBJ2-3; D not resolved. The CDR3 is 15 amino acids. Germline CDR1 and CDR2: ENHRY and SYGVKD. Trimming took off 8 bases at V and 1 base at J, with 16 bases between the two ends.

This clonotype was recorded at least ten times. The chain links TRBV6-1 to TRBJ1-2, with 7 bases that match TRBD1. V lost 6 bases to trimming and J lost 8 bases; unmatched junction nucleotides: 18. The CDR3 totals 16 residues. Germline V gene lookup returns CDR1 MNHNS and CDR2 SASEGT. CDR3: CASRPPKGDSIGGYTF. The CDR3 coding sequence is TGTGCCAGCAGGCCACCGAAGGGGGACAGTATTGGAGGCTACACCTTC.

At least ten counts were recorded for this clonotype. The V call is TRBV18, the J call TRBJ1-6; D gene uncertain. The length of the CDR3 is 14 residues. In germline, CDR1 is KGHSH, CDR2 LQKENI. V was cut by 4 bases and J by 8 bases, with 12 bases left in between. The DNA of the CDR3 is TGTGCCAGCTCACGGGAACCCTCATATTCACCCCTCCACTTT. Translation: CASSREPSYSPLHF.

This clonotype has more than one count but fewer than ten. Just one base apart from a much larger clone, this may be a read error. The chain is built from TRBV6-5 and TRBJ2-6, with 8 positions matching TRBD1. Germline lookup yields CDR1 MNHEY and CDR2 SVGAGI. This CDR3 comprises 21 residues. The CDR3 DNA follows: TGTGCCAGCAGTCACGGTCCAAATGTTAGGACAGGGCTTACCCCTTTATTGGTTAAGGCTTTC. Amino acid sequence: CASSHGPNVRTGLTPLLVKAF.

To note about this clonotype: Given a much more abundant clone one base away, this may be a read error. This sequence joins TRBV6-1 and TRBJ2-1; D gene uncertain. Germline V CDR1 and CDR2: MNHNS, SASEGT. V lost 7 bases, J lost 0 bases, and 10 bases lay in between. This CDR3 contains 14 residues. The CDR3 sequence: CASKAFGSYNEQFF. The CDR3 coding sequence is TGTGCCAGCAAGGCGTTCGGCTCCTACAATGAGCAGTTCTTC.

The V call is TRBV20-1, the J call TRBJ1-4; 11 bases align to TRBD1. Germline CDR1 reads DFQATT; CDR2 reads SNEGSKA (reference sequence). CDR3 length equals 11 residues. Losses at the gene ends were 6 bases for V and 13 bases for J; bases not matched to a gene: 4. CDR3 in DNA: TGCAGTGCCCGGACAGGGGGCGGACTGTTTTTT. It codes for CSARTGGGLFF.

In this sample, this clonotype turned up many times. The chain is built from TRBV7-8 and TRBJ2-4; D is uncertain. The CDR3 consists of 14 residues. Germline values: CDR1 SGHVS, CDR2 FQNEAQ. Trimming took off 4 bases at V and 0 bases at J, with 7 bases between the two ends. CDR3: CASSSELAKNIQYF. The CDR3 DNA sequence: TGTGCCAGCAGCTCGGAACTAGCCAAAAACATTCAGTACTTC.

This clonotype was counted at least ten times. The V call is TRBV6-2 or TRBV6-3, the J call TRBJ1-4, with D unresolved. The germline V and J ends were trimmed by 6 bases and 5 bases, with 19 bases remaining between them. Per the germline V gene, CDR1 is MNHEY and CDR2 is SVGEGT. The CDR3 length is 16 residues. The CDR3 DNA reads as TGTGCCAGCAGCCCCTACTCCCCAGGAGTCAATGAAAAACTGTTTTTT. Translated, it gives CASSPYSPGVNEKLFF.

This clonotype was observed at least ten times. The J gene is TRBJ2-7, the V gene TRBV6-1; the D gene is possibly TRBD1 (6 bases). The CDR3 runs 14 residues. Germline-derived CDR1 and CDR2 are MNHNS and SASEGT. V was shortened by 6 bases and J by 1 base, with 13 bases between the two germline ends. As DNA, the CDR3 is TGTGCCAGCAGGGATTCAGGGGTGTCCTACGAGCAGTACTTC. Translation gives CASRDSGVSYEQYF.

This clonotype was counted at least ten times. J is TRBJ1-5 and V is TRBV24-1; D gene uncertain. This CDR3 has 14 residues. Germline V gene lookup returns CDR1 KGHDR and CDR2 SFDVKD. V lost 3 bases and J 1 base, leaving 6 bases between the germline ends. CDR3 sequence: CATSDARSNQPQHF. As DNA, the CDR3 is TGTGCCACCAGTGATGCCCGCAGCAATCAGCCCCAGCATTTT.

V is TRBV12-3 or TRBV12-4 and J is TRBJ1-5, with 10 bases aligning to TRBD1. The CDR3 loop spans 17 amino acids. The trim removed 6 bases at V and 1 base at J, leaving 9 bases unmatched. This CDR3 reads CASRRDRGVGSNQPQHF. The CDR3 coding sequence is TGTGCCAGCAGGCGGGACAGGGGTGTTGGCAGCAATCAGCCCCAGCATTTT.